The 5 T cell receptor beta chains reported below all come from one sample, sequenced in a study of T cells in Graves' hyperthyroidism and ophthalmopathy. From RNA transcripts, TCR beta CDR3 regions were amplified. A first-round RT-PCR of the TCR CDR3 used the HTBI primer set. MiXCR was run by TCRdb on the multiplex PCR reads, yielding one entry per CDR3 protein. This table has approximately 740,000 distinct CDR3 sequences, less than 15% appearing once. Specimen: blood. These receptors were collected from a woman younger than 30 with Graves' hyperthyroidism.

This clonotype was counted a few times. This sequence joins TRBV20-1 and TRBJ2-5; D is possibly TRBD1 (5 bases). This CDR3 has 13 amino acids. V was shortened by 3 bases and J by 2 bases, with 10 bases between the two germline ends. Germline V gene data show CDR1 as DFQATT and CDR2 as SNEGSKA (reference sequence). CDR3 in DNA: TGCAGTGCTAGCGGAGACAGTCAAGAGACCCAGTACTTC. This gives the protein CSASGDSQETQYF.

This clonotype has a count of ten or more. V usage is TRBV11-2 and J usage is TRBJ2-2, with a tentative D call TRBD1 (5 bases). Per the germline V gene, CDR1 is SGHAT and CDR2 is FQNNGV. V was shortened by 3 bases and J by 5 bases, with 10 bases between the two germline ends. The length of the CDR3 is 14 residues. The chain's CDR3 is CASSFSQGTGELFF. CDR3 DNA: TGTGCCAGCAGCTTTAGCCAGGGAACCGGGGAGCTGTTTTTT.

This rearrangement joins TRBV11-2 to TRBJ1-1, with 12 bases fitting TRBD1. V lost 5 bases, J lost 11 bases, and 6 bases stayed unmatched. CDR3 length: 13 residues. Germline CDR1 reads SGHAT; CDR2 reads FQNNGV. This CDR3 is CASSPGQGATAFF. CDR3 nucleotides: TGTGCCAGCAGCCCGGGACAGGGGGCAACTGCTTTCTTT.

This clonotype was recorded a few times. V usage is TRBV6-2 or TRBV6-3 and J usage is TRBJ2-1; D tentatively fits TRBD1 or TRBD2 (5 bases each). The V gene lost 2 bases and the J gene lost 15 bases, with 14 bases spanning the gap. The germline CDR1 and CDR2 sequences are MNHEY and SVGEGT. The CDR3 extends over 12 amino acids. The CDR3 sequence: CASSYGTSIPFF. Here the CDR3 DNA reads TGTGCCAGCAGTTACGGGACCTCGATCCCGTTCTTC.

Many counts were recorded for this clonotype. The rearrangement joins TRBV28 to TRBJ2-3; D possibly corresponds to TRBD1 (7 bases). This CDR3 comprises 15 residues. Germline CDR1 is MDHEN and CDR2 is SYDVKM. Trimming removed 6 bases from V and 6 bases from J, with 19 bases in between. Written as DNA, the CDR3 is TGTGCCAGCAGCCTATGGACTGCAGGGGGGGATACGCAGTATTTT. Its protein product is CASSLWTAGGDTQYF.